This T cell receptor (beta chain) appears in the sequencing data of a study of graft-versus-host responses after intestinal transplantation (dated by TCRdb to about 2021). In terms of the full investigation: The transplants that recipients got were multivisceral, liver-intestinal, or isolated intestinal. Rather than going through the commercial service, samples from three later patients were sequenced in-house on an Illumina MiSeq and processed with MiXCR. All recipients received anti-thymocyte globulin induction followed by maintenance tacrolimus and steroids for 3 to 4 years. The cohort enrolled under 25 intestinal transplant recipients including one retransplant, and a few patients lacking pretransplant specimens were excluded. Bulk TCR-beta CDR3 sequencing was used to track graft-versus-host and host-versus-graft alloreactive T cell clones in the graft, circulation and bone marrow after intestinal transplantation. Alloreactive clones were identified by sequencing pre-transplant mixed lymphocyte reaction products and comparing them with unstimulated pre-transplant donor and recipient T cells. A peak of at least 4% donor T cells among recipient peripheral blood mononuclear cells was the definition used for donor T cell macrochimerism.

Libraries were prepared through the immunoSEQ multiplex PCR assay. Adaptive Biotechnologies carried out high-throughput TCR-beta CDR3 sequencing of genomic DNA for most patients. Under the source paper's analysis protocol: Adaptive's ImmunoSEQ software supplied the TCR sequencing data for 18 patients, while MiXCR and VDJtools were used to process a few other patients. CDR3 nucleotide sequences shared between donor and recipient were removed because their origin could not be assigned. At least 2-fold expansion over unstimulated cells and a minimum CFSE-low frequency of 0.002% (template counts) or 0.001% (read counts) were required for clones to be classified as alloreactive. A clone was considered mappable if detected in the sequenced pre-transplant spleen, lymph node, or MLR CFSE-low populations of the donor or recipient. Cumulative frequency of alloreactive clones was calculated as a percentage of all sequences weighted by copy number. TCRdb's version of the immuneACCESS table is confined to in-frame rearrangements and falls short of the full clone set. An unresolved V gene accounts for under half of the shortfall where checked; the remainder is of unknown origin. The DNA gave D and trimming, while V, J and clone size come from that table. The sample includes fewer than 20,000 clones, with 80% observed a single time. Roughly 18% of the sample is taken by the ten largest.

For CDR1 and CDR2, the germline V gene (reference sequence) lists LNHNV and YYDKDF. At the junction V is shortened by 1 base and J by 2 bases; bases outside the gene matches: 1. The CDR3 holds 14 amino acids from the cysteine to the phenylalanine. Only the CDR3 portion is preserved as DNA: 42 bases, with reading frame beginning at the first base. On this clone itself: No cognate antigen has been identified for it. No much larger clone exists at a distance of one base, and base qualities are not known.

Dithiothreitol, EDTA incubations and collagenase D digestion were used to isolate intraepithelial and lamina propria lymphocytes from graft specimens. Serial intestinal graft biopsy specimens collected up to 600 days after transplant underwent bulk TCR-beta sequencing. General study outcomes and caveats: Early after transplant, peak levels of circulating GvH clones were found to be associated with declines in HvG clones. High GvH to HvG T cell clonal ratios were observed in the allografts of patients with donor T cell macrochimerism. GvH clones turned up in recipient bone marrow, with some appearing earlier in ileal mucosa or blood, a pattern consistent with an intestinal mucosal origin. Conclusions were limited by the relatively low number and heterogeneity of intestinal transplant patients.

The sequences come from ileum tissue, collected approximately 110 days after intestinal transplant. Recombination joined TRBV15 with TRBJ2-7; 8 central nucleotides agree with TRBD1. This TCR derives from a human patient who received an intestinal transplant, so some T cells may come from the graft donor. The encoded CDR3 is CATSRARGPYEQYF. The bases read TGTGCCACCAGCAGAGCCAGGGGGCCCTACGAGCAGTACTTC.